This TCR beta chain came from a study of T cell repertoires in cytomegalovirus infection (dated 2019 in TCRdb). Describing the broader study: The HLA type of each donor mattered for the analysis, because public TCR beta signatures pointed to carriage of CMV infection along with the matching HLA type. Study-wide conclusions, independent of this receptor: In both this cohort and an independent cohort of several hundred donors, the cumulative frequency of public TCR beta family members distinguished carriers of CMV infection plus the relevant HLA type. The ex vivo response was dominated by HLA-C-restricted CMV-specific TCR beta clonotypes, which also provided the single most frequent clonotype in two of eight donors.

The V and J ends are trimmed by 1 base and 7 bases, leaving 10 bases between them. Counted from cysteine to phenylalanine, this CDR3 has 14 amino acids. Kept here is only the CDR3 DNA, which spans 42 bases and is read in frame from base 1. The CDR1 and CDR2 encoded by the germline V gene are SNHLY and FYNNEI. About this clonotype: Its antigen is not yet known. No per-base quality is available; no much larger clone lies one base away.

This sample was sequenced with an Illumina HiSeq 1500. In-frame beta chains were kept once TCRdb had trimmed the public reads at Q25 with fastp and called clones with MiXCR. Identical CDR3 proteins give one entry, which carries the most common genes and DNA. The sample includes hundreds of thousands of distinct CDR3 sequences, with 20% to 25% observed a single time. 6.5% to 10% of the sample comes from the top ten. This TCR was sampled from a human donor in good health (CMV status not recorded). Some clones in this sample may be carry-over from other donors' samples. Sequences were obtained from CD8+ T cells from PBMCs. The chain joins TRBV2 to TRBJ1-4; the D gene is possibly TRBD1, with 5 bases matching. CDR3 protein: CASSEVRRGEKLFF. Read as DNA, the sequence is TGTGCCAGCAGTGAAGTCCGTAGGGGTGAAAAACTGTTTTTT. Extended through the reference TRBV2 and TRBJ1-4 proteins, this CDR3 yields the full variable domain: EPEVTQTPSHQVTQMGQEVILRCVPISNHLYFYWYRQILGQKVEFLVSFYNNEISEKSEIFDDQFSVERPDGSNFTLKIRSTKLEDSAMYFCASSEVRRGEKLFFGSGTQLSVL.